This T cell receptor beta chain came from a study of blood T cell repertoires in COVID-19. As handled by the study authors: It was from reference gene primer amplification that nucleated cell counts were estimated. Data came from immunoSEQ multiplex PCR; TCRdb stores just in-frame clones and leaves some out. The D gene and trimming were derived from the DNA, and the V and J assignments and clone size from that table. The table lists about 110,000 clones, less than 85% of them singletons, with around 4% in the top ten. The CDR3 contains 16 residues. Unmatched junction bases numbered 9, after V lost 6 bases and J lost 5 bases. CDR1 is SGDLS and CDR2 is YYNGEE in the germline V gene.

The TCR was taken from a woman older than 75 with acute or convalescent COVID-19. The chain joins TRBV9 to TRBJ2-3; 13 nucleotides match TRBD2. The sequenced sample consisted of peripheral blood. As DNA, the CDR3 is TGTGCCAGCACCTCCACTAGCGGGGGGGCAGGAGATACGCAGTATTTT. Translated, it gives CASTSTSGGAGDTQYF.